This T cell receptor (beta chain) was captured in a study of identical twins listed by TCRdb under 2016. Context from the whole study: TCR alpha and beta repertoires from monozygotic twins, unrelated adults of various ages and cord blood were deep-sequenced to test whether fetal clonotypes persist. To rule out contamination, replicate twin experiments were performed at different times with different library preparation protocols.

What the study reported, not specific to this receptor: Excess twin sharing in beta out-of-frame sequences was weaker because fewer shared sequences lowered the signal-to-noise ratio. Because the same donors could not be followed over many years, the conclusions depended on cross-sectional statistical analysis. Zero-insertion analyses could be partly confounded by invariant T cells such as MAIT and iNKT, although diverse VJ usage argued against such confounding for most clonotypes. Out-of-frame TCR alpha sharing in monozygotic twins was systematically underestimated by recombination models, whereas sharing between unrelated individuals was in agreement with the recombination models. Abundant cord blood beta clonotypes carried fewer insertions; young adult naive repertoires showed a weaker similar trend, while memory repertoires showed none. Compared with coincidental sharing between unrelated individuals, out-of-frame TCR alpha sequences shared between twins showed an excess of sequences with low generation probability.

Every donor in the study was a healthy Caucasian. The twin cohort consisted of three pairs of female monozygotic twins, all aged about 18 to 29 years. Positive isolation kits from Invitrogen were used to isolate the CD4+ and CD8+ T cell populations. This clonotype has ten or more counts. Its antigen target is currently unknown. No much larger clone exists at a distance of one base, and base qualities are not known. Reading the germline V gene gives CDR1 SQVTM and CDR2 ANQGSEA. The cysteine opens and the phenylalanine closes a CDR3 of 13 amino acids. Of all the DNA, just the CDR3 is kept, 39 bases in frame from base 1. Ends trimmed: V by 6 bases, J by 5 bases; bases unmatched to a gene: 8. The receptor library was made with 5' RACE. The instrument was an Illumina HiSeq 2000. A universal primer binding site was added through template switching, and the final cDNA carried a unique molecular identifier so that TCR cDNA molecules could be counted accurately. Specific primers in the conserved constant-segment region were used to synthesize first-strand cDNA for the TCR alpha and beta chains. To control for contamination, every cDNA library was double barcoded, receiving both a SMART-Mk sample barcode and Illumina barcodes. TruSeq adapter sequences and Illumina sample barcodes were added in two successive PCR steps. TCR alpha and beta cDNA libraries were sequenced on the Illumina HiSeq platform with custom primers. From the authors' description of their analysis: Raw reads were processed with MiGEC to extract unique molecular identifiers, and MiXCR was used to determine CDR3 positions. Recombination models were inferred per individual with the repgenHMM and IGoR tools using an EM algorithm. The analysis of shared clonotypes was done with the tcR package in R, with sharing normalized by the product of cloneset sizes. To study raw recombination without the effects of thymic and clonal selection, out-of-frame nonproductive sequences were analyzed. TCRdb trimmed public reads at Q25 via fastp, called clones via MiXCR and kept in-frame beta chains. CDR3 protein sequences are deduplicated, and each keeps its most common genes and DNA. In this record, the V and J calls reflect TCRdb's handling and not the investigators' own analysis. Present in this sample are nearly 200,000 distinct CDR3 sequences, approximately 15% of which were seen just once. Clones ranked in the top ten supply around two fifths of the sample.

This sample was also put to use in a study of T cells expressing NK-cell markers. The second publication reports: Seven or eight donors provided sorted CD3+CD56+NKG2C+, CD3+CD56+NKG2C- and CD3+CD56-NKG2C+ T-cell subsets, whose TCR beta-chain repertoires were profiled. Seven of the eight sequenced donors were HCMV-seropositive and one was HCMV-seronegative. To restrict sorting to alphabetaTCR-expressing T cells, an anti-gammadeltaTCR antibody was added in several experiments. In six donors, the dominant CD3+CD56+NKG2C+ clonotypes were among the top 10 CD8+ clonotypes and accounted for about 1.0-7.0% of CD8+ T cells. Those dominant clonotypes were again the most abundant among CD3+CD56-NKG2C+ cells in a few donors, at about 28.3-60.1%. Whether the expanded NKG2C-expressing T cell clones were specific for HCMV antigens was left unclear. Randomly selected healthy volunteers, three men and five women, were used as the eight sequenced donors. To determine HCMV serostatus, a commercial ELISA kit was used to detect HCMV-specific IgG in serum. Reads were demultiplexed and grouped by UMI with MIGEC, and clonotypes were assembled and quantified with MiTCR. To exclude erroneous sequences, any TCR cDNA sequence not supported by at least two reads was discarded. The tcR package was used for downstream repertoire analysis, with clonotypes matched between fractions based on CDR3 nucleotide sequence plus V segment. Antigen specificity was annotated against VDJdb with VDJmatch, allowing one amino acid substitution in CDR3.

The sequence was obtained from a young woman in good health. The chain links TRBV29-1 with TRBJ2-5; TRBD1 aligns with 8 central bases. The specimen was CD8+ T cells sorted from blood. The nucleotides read TGCAGCGTCCCAGGACAGGGTTTGGAGACCCAGTACTTC. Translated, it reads CSVPGQGLETQYF. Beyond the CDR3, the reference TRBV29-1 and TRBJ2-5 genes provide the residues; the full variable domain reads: SAVISQKPSRDICQRGTSLTIQCQVDSQVTMMFWYRQQPGQSLTLIATANQGSEATYESGFVIDKFPISRPNLTFSTLTVSNMSPEDSSIYLCSVPGQGLETQYFGPGTRLLVL.